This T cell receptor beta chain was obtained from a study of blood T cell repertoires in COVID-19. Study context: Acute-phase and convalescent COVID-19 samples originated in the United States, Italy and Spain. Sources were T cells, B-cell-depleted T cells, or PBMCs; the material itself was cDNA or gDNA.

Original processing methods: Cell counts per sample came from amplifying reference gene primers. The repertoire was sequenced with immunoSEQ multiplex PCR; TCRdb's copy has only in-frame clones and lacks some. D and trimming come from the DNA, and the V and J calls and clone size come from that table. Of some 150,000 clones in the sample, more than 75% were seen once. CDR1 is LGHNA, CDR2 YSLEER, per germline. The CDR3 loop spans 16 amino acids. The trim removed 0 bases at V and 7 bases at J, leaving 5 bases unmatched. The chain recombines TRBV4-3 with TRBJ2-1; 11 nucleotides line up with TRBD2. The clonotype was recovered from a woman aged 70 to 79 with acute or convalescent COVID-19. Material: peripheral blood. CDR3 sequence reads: CASSQDLASGRNEQFF. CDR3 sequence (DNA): TGCGCCAGCAGCCAAGATCTGGCTAGCGGGAGGAATGAGCAGTTCTTC.